The 14 T cell receptor beta chains below were found in one sample sequenced in a study of blood T cell repertoires in COVID-19. TCRdb keeps only in-frame clones here, not all; method: immunoSEQ multiplex PCR. The sample lists some 200,000 clones; around four fifths were seen once. Sequenced sample: peripheral blood. The receptors were gathered from a man aged 55 to 70 with COVID-19, enrolled during active disease.

The chain recombines TRBV18 with TRBJ1-5; 10 bases are a match to TRBD1. Germline lookup yields CDR1 KGHSH and CDR2 LQKENI. After removal of 2 bases from V and 2 bases from J, the junction contained 3 bases not matched to a gene. The CDR3 extends over 16 amino acids. The CDR3 region has the DNA TGTGCCAGCTCACCAACCGGGACAGGGGGCAATCAGCCCCAGCATTTT. Its protein product is CASSPTGTGGNQPQHF.

The chain combines TRBV29-1 with TRBJ1-5, with TRBD1 matching 10 bases. Trimming took 6 bases from V and 5 from J; bases not matched to a gene: 13. Germline V lookup: CDR1 SQVTM, CDR2 ANQGSEA. The CDR3 loop spans 16 amino acids. The CDR3 reads CSVATGGTPSHQPQHF. The CDR3 DNA reads TGCAGCGTAGCGACAGGGGGCACACCCTCTCATCAGCCCCAGCATTTT.

Of note for this clone: The sample contains more than one DNA sequence encoding this CDR3. This rearrangement joins TRBV6-1 to TRBJ1-1; TRBD1 might be the D (6 bases). This CDR3 spans 14 amino acids. Between the trimmed V and J ends, which lost 1 base and 0 bases, there was a span of 6 bases. Germline CDR1 is MNHNS and CDR2 is SASEGT. The CDR3 DNA sequence: TGTGCCAGCAGTGAAGGGACAGTGAACACTGAAGCTTTCTTT. Its protein is CASSEGTVNTEAFF.

The chain links TRBV6-5 to TRBJ2-7, with D possibly matching TRBD1 (6 bases). The V gene's germline CDR1 is MNHEY and CDR2 SVGAGI. The CDR3 is 15 amino acids. Trimming pared 8 bases from V and 2 bases from J, leaving 19 bases between. The CDR3 DNA reads as TGTGCCAGCCGGAGGAACAGGGAAGCGACCTACGAGCAGTACTTC. This codes for CASRRNREATYEQYF.

This chain joins TRBV5-1 and TRBJ2-3; 10 nucleotides line up with TRBD2. The germline CDR1 and CDR2 sequences are SGHRS and YFSETQ. Unmatched junction bases numbered 11, after V lost 4 bases and J lost 6 bases. The CDR3 has 16 amino acids. The CDR3 DNA is TGCGCCAGCAGCGAAGTCAGCGGGAGGGCAGCCGATACGCAGTATTTT. Protein: CASSEVSGRAADTQYF.

The chain uses TRBV6-2 or TRBV6-3 and TRBJ1-2; D is ambiguous. V was trimmed by 2 bases and J by 3 bases, leaving 13 bases between them. There are 15 residues in the CDR3. The V gene's germline CDR1 is MNHEY and CDR2 SVGEGT. This CDR3 reads CASSYGEVGDYGYTF. CDR3 bases: TGTGCCAGCAGTTACGGGGAGGTCGGGGACTATGGCTACACCTTC.

The J gene is TRBJ1-5, the V gene TRBV6-6; 7 bases agree with TRBD1. CDR3 length: 15 amino acids. V gave up 6 bases and J gave up 1 base; unmatched junction bases: 6. In germline, CDR1 is MNHNY, CDR2 SVGAGI (reference sequence). The CDR3 sequence: CASRRDRDSNQPQHF. CDR3 in DNA: TGTGCCAGCAGACGTGACAGGGACAGCAATCAGCCCCAGCATTTT.

The gene calls are TRBV6-5 and TRBJ1-1, with 10 bases identical to TRBD1. The CDR3 length is 15 residues. V was clipped by 6 bases and J by 2 bases; unmatched bases: 6. Germline V CDR1 and CDR2: MNHEY, SVGAGI. The CDR3 DNA is TGTGCCAGCAGGGGGGACAGGGGACCCAACACTGAAGCTTTCTTT. It encodes CASRGDRGPNTEAFF.

The sample holds one count of this clone. J is TRBJ2-7 and V is TRBV10-1; D is unresolved. This CDR3 comprises 11 residues. V was clipped by 5 bases and J by 3 bases, with 5 bases between them. Germline V gene lookup returns CDR1 WNHNN and CDR2 SYGVQD (reference sequence). Here the CDR3 DNA reads TGCGCCAGCAGTCGAGGCTACGAGCAGTACTTC. This gives the protein CASSRGYEQYF.

This sequence joins TRBV7-2 and TRBJ1-1; D may be TRBD1 (5 bases). Germline V gene sequence: CDR1 SGHTA, CDR2 FQGNSA. V was pared by 1 base and J by 12 bases, with 12 bases between. This CDR3 comprises 12 residues. The CDR3: CASSLGGGATFF. The CDR3 DNA follows: TGTGCCAGCAGCTTAGGGGGAGGGGCGACTTTCTTT.

The V and J genes are TRBV4-1 and TRBJ1-1, with a tentative D call TRBD1 (6 bases). In germline, CDR1 is MGHRA, CDR2 YSYEKL. V lost 3 bases and J lost 1, with 9 bases in between. The CDR3 consists of 14 residues. CDR3 sequence: CASSQGHWNTEAFF. Here the CDR3 DNA reads TGCGCCAGCAGCCAGGGACACTGGAACACTGAAGCTTTCTTT.

The J gene is TRBJ2-4, the V gene TRBV4-1; D unresolved. The CDR3 extends over 15 amino acids. V shed 5 bases and J shed 0 bases, with 11 bases lying between them. CDR1 MGHRA and CDR2 YSYEKL come from the germline V gene. CDR3 coding DNA: TGCGCCAGCAGCTGGGCAGACCTAGCCAAAAACATTCAGTACTTC. This sequence encodes CASSWADLAKNIQYF.

The V and J genes are TRBV5-8 and TRBJ1-4; no definite D call. The V gene's germline CDR1 is SGHTS and CDR2 YDEGEE. CDR3 length: 11 residues. CDR3 nucleotides: TGTTCCTCGGGGTCCTGGGAAAAACTGTTTTTT. Translating it yields CSSGSWEKLFF.

The CDR3 region is CASSIGSSGYGYTF. CDR3 DNA sequence: TGTGCCAGTAGTATAGGGTCGTCCGGCTATGGCTACACCTTC. The chain employs TRBV19 and TRBJ1-2; D remains unclear. This CDR3 has 14 residues. Trimming stripped 1 base from V and 4 bases from J, with 10 bases between. Germline V lookup: CDR1 LNHDA, CDR2 SQIVND (reference sequence).